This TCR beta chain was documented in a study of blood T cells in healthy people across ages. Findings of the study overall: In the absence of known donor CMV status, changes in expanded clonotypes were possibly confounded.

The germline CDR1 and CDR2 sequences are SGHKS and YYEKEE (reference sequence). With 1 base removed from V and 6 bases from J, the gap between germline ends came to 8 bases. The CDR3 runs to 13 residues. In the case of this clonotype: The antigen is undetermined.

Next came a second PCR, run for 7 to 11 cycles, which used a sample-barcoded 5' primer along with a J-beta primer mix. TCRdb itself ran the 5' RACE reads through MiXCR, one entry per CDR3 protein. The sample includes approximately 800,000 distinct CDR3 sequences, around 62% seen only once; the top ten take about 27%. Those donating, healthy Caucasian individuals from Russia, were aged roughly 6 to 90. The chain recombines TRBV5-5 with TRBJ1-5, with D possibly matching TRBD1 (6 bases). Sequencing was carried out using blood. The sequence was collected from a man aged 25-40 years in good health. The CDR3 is CASSLRGFQPQHF. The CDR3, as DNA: TGTGCCAGCAGCTTGAGGGGGTTTCAGCCCCAGCATTTT. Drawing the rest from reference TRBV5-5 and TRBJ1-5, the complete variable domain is DAGVTQSPTHLIKTRGQQVTLRCSPISGHKSVSWYQQVLGQGPQFIFQYYEKEERGRGNFPDRFSARQFPNYSSELNVNALLLGDSALYLCASSLRGFQPQHFGDGTRLSIL.